This TCR beta chain was retrieved from a study of identical twins. Study results and limitations: Weaker excess sharing between twins was seen in beta out-of-frame sequences. Invariant MAIT and iNKT cells may have partly biased zero-insertion analyses. Models predicted less out-of-frame TCR alpha sharing in monozygotic twins than was found.

On this clonotype itself: What it binds is unknown.

Between the trimmed V and J ends, which lost 2 bases and 6 bases, there was a span of 10 bases. The CDR3 runs 13 residues. CDR1 and CDR2 from the germline V gene are MNHEY and SVGEGT. In TCRdb, the 5' RACE reads were re-called with MiXCR into one record per CDR3 protein. The sample records approximately 230,000 distinct CDR3 sequences, over 12% being singletons. The rearrangement links TRBV6-2 or TRBV6-3 to TRBJ1-1, with D possibly TRBD1 on 6 matching bases. The receptor comes from a woman in her late teens or twenties in good health. The sample consisted of memory (CD45RO+) T cells sorted from blood. DNA of the CDR3: TGTGCCAGCAGTTACGGGGGCCGAGCTGAAGCTTTCTTT. Amino acid sequence: CASSYGGRAEAFF.